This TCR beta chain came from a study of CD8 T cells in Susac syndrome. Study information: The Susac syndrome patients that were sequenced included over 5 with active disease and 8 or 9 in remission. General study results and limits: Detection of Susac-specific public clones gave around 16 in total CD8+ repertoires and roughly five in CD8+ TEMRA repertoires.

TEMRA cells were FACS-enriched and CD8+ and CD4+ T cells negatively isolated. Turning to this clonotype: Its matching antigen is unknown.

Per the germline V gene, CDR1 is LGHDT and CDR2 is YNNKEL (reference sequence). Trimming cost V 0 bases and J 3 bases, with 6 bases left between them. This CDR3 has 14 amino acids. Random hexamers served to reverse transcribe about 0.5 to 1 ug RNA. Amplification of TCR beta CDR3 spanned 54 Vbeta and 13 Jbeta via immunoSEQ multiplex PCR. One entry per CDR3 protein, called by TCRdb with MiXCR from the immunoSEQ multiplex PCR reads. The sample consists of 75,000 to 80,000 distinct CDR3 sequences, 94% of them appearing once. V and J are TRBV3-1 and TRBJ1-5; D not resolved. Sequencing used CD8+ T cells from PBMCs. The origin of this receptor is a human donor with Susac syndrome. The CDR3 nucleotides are TGTGCCAGCAGCCAAGATGGAGACAATCAGCCCCAGCATTTT. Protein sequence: CASSQDGDNQPQHF.